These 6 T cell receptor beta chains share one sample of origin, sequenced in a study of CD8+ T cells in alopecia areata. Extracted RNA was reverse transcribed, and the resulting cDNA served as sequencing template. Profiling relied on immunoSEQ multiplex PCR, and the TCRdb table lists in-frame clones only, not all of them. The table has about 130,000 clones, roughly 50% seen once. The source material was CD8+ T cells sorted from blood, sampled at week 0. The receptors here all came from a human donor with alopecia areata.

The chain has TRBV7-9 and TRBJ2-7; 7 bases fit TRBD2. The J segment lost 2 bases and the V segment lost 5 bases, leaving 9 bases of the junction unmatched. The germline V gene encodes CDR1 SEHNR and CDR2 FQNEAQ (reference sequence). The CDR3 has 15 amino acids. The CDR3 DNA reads TGTGCCAGCAGCCTGATGACGGGGGGTACCTACGAGCAGTACTTC. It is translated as CASSLMTGGTYEQYF. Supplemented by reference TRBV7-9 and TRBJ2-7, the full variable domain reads DTGVSQNPRHKITKRGQNVTFRCDPISEHNRLYWYRQTLGQGPEFLTYFQNEAQLEKSRLLSDRFSAERPKGSFSTLEIQRTEQGDSAMYLCASSLMTGGTYEQYFGPGTRLTVT.

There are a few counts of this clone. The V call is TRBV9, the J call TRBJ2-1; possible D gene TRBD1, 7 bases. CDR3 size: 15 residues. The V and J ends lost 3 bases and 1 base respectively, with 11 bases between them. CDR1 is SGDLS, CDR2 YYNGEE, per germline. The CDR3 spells CASSAGGKSYNEQFF. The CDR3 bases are TGTGCCAGCAGCGCAGGGGGGAAGTCCTACAATGAGCAGTTCTTC.

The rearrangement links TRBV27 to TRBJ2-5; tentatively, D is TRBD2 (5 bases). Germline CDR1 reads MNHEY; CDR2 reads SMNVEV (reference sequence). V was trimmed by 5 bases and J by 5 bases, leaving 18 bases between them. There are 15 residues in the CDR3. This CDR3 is CASSPPRAWMETQYF. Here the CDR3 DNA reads TGTGCCAGCAGTCCCCCGAGGGCGTGGATGGAGACCCAGTACTTC.

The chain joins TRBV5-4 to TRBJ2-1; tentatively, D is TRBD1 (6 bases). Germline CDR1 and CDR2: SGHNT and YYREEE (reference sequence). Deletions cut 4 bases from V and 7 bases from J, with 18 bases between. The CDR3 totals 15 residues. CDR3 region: CASSEQGVLGNEQFF. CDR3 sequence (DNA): TGTGCCAGCAGCGAACAGGGTGTTCTGGGTAATGAGCAGTTCTTC.

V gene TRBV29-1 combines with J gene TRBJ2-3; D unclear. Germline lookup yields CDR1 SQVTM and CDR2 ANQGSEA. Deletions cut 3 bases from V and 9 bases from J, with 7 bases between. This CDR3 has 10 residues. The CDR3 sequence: CSVDRATQYF. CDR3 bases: TGCAGCGTTGACCGCGCCACGCAGTATTTT.

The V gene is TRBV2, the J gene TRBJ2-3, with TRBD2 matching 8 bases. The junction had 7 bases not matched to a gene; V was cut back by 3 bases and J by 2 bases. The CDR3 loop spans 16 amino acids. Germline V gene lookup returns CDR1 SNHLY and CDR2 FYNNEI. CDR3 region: CASSEPPGGDTDTQYF. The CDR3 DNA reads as TGTGCCAGCAGTGAGCCGCCGGGGGGGGACACAGATACGCAGTATTTT. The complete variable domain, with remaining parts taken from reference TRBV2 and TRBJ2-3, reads EPEVTQTPSHQVTQMGQEVILRCVPISNHLYFYWYRQILGQKVEFLVSFYNNEISEKSEIFDDQFSVERPDGSNFTLKIRSTKLEDSAMYFCASSEPPGGDTDTQYFGPGTRLTVL.